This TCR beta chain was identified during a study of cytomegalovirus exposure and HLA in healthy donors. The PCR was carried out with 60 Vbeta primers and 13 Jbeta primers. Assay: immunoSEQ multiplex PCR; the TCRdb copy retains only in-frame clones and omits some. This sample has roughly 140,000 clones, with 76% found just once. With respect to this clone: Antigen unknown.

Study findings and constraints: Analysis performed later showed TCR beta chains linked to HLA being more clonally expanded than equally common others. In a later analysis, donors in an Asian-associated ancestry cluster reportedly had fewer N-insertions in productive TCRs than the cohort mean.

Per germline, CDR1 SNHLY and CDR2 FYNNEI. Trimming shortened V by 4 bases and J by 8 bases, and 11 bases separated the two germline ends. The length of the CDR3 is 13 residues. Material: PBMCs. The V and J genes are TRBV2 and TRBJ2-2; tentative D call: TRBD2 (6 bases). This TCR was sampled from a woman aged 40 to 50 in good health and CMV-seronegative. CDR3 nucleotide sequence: TGTGCCAGCAGTGTAGGCGGGGCTGGGGAGCTGTTTTTT. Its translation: CASSVGGAGELFF.